A selection of T cell receptor beta chains follows, all from one sample in a study of T-cell reconstitution after alpha-beta-depleted transplantation in children. TCRdb used MiXCR to reprocess the PCR reads, holding one entry per CDR3 protein. The sample has 780,000 or so distinct CDR3 sequences, roughly 16% seen once; the top ten hold roughly 4.8%. This specimen consisted of PBMCs, mostly from graft donor cells, obtained 360 days after TCRalphabeta/CD19-depleted stem cell transplant. Receptors originate from a male patient between 5 and 17 years old who had a stem cell transplant for acute lymphoblastic leukemia, so the T cells may come from the graft donor. Each CDR3 is given with its conserved first and last residue. D genes are given only for firm matches. Clone size appears in some rows only: once, few, many, or a class for an expanded clone.

abundance,j_gene,v_gene,d_gene,CDR3aa,CDR3nt
few,TRBJ2-1,TRBV9,-,CASSVEREHYNEQFF,TGTGCCAGCAGCGTAGAAAGGGAGCACTACAATGAGCAGTTCTTT
-,TRBJ2-3,TRBV11-1,TRBD2,CAVALAGGPTDTQYF,TGCGCCGTCGCCTTAGCGGGGGGGCCGACAGATACGCAGTATTTT
-,TRBJ2-7,TRBV7-2,TRBD1,CASRRQTGGLYEQYF,TGTGCCAGCAGACGCCAAACAGGGGGACTGTACGAGCAGTACTTC
-,TRBJ2-7,TRBV7-9,-,CASSHSATSSYEQYF,TGTGCCAGCAGCCATAGCGCAACAAGCTCCTACGAGCAGTACTTC
-,TRBJ2-7,TRBV5-1,TRBD2,CASSLGGVSAGLYSYEQYF,TGCGCCAGCAGCCTTGGGGGGGTCTCGGCGGGCCTCTACTCCTACGAGCAGTACTTC
-,TRBJ2-1,TRBV6-2/TRBV6-3,-,CASSYQGRSYNEQFF,TGTGCCAGCAGTTATCAGGGGCGATCCTACAATGAGCAGTTCTTC
many,TRBJ2-5,TRBV7-9,-,CASSLIRQETQYF,TGTGCCAGCAGTCTTATCCGCCAAGAGACCCAGTACTTC
few,TRBJ2-7,TRBV29-1,-,CSVHGTSYEQYF,TGCAGCGTTCATGGGACTTCCTACGAGCAGTACTTC
few,TRBJ1-1,TRBV11-1,-,CASSLVAEAFF,TGTGCCAGCAGCTTGGTGGCTGAAGCTTTCTTT
few,TRBJ2-5,TRBV18,TRBD1,CASSPRRDSETQYF,TGTGCCAGCTCACCGCGCCGGGACAGCGAGACCCAGTACTTC
many,TRBJ1-1,TRBV5-1,-,CASSLGGATEAFF,TGTGCCAGCAGCTTAGGGGGAGCCACTGAAGCTTTCTTT
-,TRBJ2-5,TRBV5-1,-,CASSPWVGLLQETQYF,TGCGCCAGCAGCCCGTGGGTTGGGCTCCTCCAAGAGACCCAGTACTTC
many,TRBJ2-3,TRBV4-1,TRBD2,CASSQVGSGRYGDTQYF,TGCGCCAGCAGCCAAGTGGGTAGCGGGAGGTACGGGGATACGCAGTATTTT
few,TRBJ2-1,TRBV30,-,CAWKDVNEQFF,TGTGCCTGGAAGGACGTCAATGAGCAGTTCTTC
-,TRBJ1-1,TRBV5-1,TRBD1,CASSLEGQGSAFF,TGCGCCAGCAGCTTGGAAGGACAGGGGTCAGCTTTCTTT
few,TRBJ2-2,TRBV2,-,CASIFRRDLNTGELFF,TGTGCCAGCATCTTCCGTCGCGACCTAAACACCGGGGAGCTGTTTTTT
few,TRBJ2-1,TRBV20-1,-,CSARWGQGWNEQFF,TGCAGTGCCAGATGGGGGCAGGGGTGGAATGAGCAGTTCTTC
few,TRBJ2-7,TRBV7-9,-,CASSPRQNYEQYF,TGTGCCAGCAGCCCTAGACAGAACTACGAGCAGTACTTC
-,TRBJ2-5,TRBV12-3/TRBV12-4,TRBD2,CASSLGGGLQETQYF,TGTGCCAGCAGTTTGGGGGGGGGGTTACAAGAGACCCAGTACTTC
-,TRBJ2-1,TRBV5-1,-,CASSSEFYNEQFF,TGCGCCAGCAGCTCCGAGTTTTACAATGAGCAGTTCTTC
-,TRBJ2-7,TRBV12-3/TRBV12-4,TRBD2,CASSFTLRWASGRRNEQYF,TGTGCCAGCAGTTTTACCCTGCGATGGGCTAGCGGGAGAAGGAATGAGCAGTACTTC
-,TRBJ2-2,TRBV24-1,-,CATSDRTVTGTGELFF,TGTGCCACCAGTGATAGGACAGTAACGGGCACCGGGGAGCTGTTTTTT
few,TRBJ2-7,TRBV9,-,CASNTGLRYEQYF,TGTGCCAGCAACACAGGGTTGAGGTACGAGCAGTACTTC
many,TRBJ1-4,TRBV6-5,TRBD1,CASSYRATGRTNEKLFF,TGTGCCAGCAGTTACCGAGCGACAGGGAGAACTAATGAAAAACTGTTTTTT
few,TRBJ2-2,TRBV20-1,TRBD2,CSAVLAGGTNTGELFF,TGCAGTGCCGTGTTAGCGGGAGGAACGAACACCGGGGAGCTGTTTTTT
many,TRBJ2-2,TRBV7-9,-,CASSLRLAEDTGELFF,TGTGCCAGCAGCTTACGGCTAGCTGAGGACACCGGGGAGCTGTTTTTT
many,TRBJ1-5,TRBV9,-,CASSGGNQPQHF,TGTGCCAGCAGCGGGGGCAATCAGCCCCAGCATTTT
-,TRBJ1-1,TRBV9,-,CASSVSVMNTEAFF,TGTGCCAGCAGCGTTTCCGTCATGAACACTGAAGCTTTCTTT
many,TRBJ2-2,TRBV2,TRBD2,CASSGGGRDNTGELFF,TGTGCCAGCAGTGGAGGCGGGAGAGATAACACCGGGGAGCTGTTTTTT
many,TRBJ2-1,TRBV20-1,TRBD1,CSAREKKTGSHEQFF,TGCAGTGCTAGAGAGAAAAAGACAGGGAGCCATGAGCAGTTCTTC
many,TRBJ2-3,TRBV12-3/TRBV12-4,TRBD2,CASSLVAGGRRQYF,TGTGCCAGCAGTTTAGTAGCGGGAGGTCGGCGGCAGTATTTT
many,TRBJ2-7,TRBV20-1,-,CSASFPDRPYYEQYF,TGCAGTGCTAGCTTCCCGGACAGACCCTACTACGAGCAGTACTTC
-,TRBJ2-5,TRBV9,TRBD1,CASSGDRVDGTQYF,TGTGCCAGCAGCGGCGACAGGGTGGACGGGACCCAGTACTTC